This TCR beta chain came from a study of T cells after yellow fever vaccination. Study observations and caveats: Overall, a small share of clonotypes was seen in both CD4 and CD8 compartments. The secondary T-cell response peaked on day 5, not day 15, but was weaker. The study re-detected most primary-vaccination clones after the booster (under 97% CD4, around 89% CD8).

Template-switching 5'RACE yielded the TCR cDNA; a universal primer site and UMIs were added in the process. TCRdb itself ran the 5' RACE reads through MiXCR, one entry per CDR3 protein. The data hold 250,000 or so distinct CDR3 sequences, with around 3.5% observed a single time. This clonotype was seen at least ten times. What it binds is unknown. The source is a man aged 18 to 30 who received the YFV17D yellow fever vaccine. Sequences were derived from PBMCs, sampled 15 days after the yellow fever booster vaccination.

In DNA form, the CDR3 reads TGCAGTGCTAGTAATCCGTGGGGCAATCAGCCCCAGCATTTT. This translates into CSASNPWGNQPQHF. The chain links TRBV20-1 to TRBJ1-5; D gene uncertain. V was shortened by 3 bases and J by 2 bases, with 11 bases between the two germline ends. CDR1 is DFQATT, CDR2 SNEGSKA, per germline (reference sequence). The CDR3 consists of 14 residues.